These 18 T cell receptor beta chains originate from one sample sequenced in a study of CD8+CD57+ T cells in acquired aplastic anemia. It was genomic DNA that served as the template for profiling TCR beta VDJ and CDR3. Each CDR3 protein is one row after TCRdb ran MiXCR on the reads. The top ten clones hold approximately 3% of a sample with under 200,000 distinct CDR3 sequences, about 45% of them seen once. Patients chosen for sequencing had CD8+CD57+ cells that had expanded, as shown by flow cytometry. The sequencing input was sorted CD4+, CD8+, or CD8+CD57+ T cells (not recorded which) from PBMCs. These receptors were collected from a human donor with aplastic anemia.

The chain links TRBV24-1 to TRBJ2-1; D unclear. Germline CDR1 KGHDR, CDR2 SFDVKD. The CDR3 is made up of 15 amino acids. Trimming removed 2 bases at V and 7 bases at J, with 14 bases between. The CDR3 region has the DNA TGTGCCACCAGTGATTCAAGCCATGGGTGGAATGAGCAGTTCTTC. Residues: CATSDSSHGWNEQFF.

The chain has TRBV20-1 and TRBJ1-6; 9 bases map to TRBD1. The CDR3 extends over 13 amino acids. Germline V lookup: CDR1 DFQATT, CDR2 SNEGSKA (reference sequence). Trimming removed 6 bases from V and 7 bases from J; junction bases left unmatched: 4. CDR3 bases: TGCAGTGCCCGGACAGGGGCCAATTCACCCCTCCACTTT. It codes for CSARTGANSPLHF.

In this sample, this clonotype turned up many times. The rearrangement uses TRBV19 and TRBJ2-7; maybe TRBD2 (6 bases). Trimming removed 10 bases from V and 3 bases from J, with 13 bases in between. From germline, CDR1 is LNHDA and CDR2 SQIVND (reference sequence). The CDR3 covers 12 residues. CDR3 coding DNA: TGTGCCACTACGGGAGTAAACTACGAGCAGTACTTC. This translates into CATTGVNYEQYF.

In this sample, this clonotype turned up many times. The chain combines TRBV24-1 with TRBJ1-5; unclear D gene. Germline CDR1 and CDR2: KGHDR and SFDVKD. The germline V and J ends were trimmed by 4 bases and 3 bases, with 9 bases remaining between them. The CDR3 extends over 14 amino acids. CDR3 nucleotide sequence: TGTGCCACCAGTGAGGGTGGGAACAATCAGCCCCAGCATTTT. Its translation: CATSEGGNNQPQHF.

This clonotype was found many times. The rearrangement uses TRBV5-6 and TRBJ2-5; no clear D. The germline V gene has CDR1 SGHDT and CDR2 YYEEEE. The CDR3 is made up of 12 amino acids. V lost 5 bases and J lost 3, with 8 bases in between. CDR3 DNA: TGTGCCAGCAGTCGGAGAGAAGAGACCCAGTACTTC. Translation: CASSRREETQYF. The entire variable domain, with the rest obtained from reference TRBV5-6 and TRBJ2-5, is as follows: DAGVTQSPTHLIKTRGQQVTLRCSPKSGHDTVSWYQQALGQGPQFIFQYYEEEERQRGNFPDRFSGHQFPNYSSELNVNALLLGDSALYLCASSRREETQYFGPGTRLLVL.

With respect to this clonotype: This clone may be a read error of a much larger clone one base away. V and J are TRBV5-4 and TRBJ2-1; 8 bases match TRBD2. Germline loops: CDR1 SGHNT, CDR2 YYREEE (reference sequence). The CDR3 consists of 15 residues. The CDR3 DNA follows: TGTGCCAGCAGCTTTAGCGGGGATGACACCAATGAGCAGCTCTTC. Protein sequence: CASSFSGDDTNEQLF.

This clonotype has a count of ten or more. The rearrangement uses TRBV6-4 and TRBJ1-1; D is unresolved. Trimming took off 5 bases at V and 0 bases at J, with 13 bases between the two ends. The CDR3 has 15 amino acids. The germline V gene encodes CDR1 MRHNA and CDR2 SNTAGT. The CDR3 loop reads CASSTNDGLNTEAFF. Here the CDR3 DNA reads TGTGCCAGCAGTACCAACGACGGCTTGAACACTGAAGCTTTCTTT.

J is TRBJ2-3 and V is TRBV11-2; D uncertain. The V and J ends lost 5 bases and 2 bases respectively, with 11 bases between them. This CDR3 contains 14 residues. Germline CDR1 reads SGHAT; CDR2 reads FQNNGV. Here the CDR3 reads CASSPEPYTDTQYF. DNA for the CDR3: TGTGCCAGCAGCCCCGAGCCGTACACAGATACGCAGTATTTT.

The rearrangement uses TRBV29-1 and TRBJ2-1, with D uncertain. CDR1 is SQVTM and CDR2 is ANQGSEA in the germline V gene. The V gene lost 0 bases and the J gene lost 4 bases, with 4 bases spanning the gap. The CDR3 has 12 amino acids. The CDR3 protein is CSVEERYNEQFF. For the CDR3, the DNA is TGCAGCGTTGAAGAGCGGTACAATGAGCAGTTCTTC.

The CDR3 DNA sequence: TGTGCTAGTGGCCGAGGACAGGGGAACTACGAGCAGTACTTC. This translates into CASGRGQGNYEQYF. The V and J genes are TRBV12-5 and TRBJ2-7, with 9 bases identical to TRBD1. Unmatched junction bases numbered 6, after V lost 6 bases and J lost 3 bases. The length of the CDR3 is 14 residues. Germline V gene data show CDR1 as LGHNT and CDR2 as FRNRAP.

In this sample, this clonotype turned up a few times. This rearrangement joins TRBV30 to TRBJ1-2, with D perhaps matching TRBD1 (5 bases). Germline values: CDR1 GTSNPN, CDR2 SVGIG (reference sequence). The CDR3 is 14 residues long. The V end lost 3 bases, the J end lost 4 bases, and 15 bases lay between the germline ends. The CDR3 sequence: CAWRSTRGGYGYTF. CDR3 bases: TGTGCCTGGAGAAGCACCCGGGGGGGCTATGGCTACACCTTC.

This chain uses TRBV20-1 with TRBJ1-2; D perhaps matches TRBD1 (6 bases). V was shortened by 0 bases and J by 0 bases, with 11 bases between the two germline ends. This CDR3 comprises 15 residues. CDR1 is DFQATT and CDR2 is SNEGSKA in the germline V gene (reference sequence). The CDR3 DNA reads as TGCAGTGCTAGAGAGACAGGTCAAGCTAACTATGGCTACACCTTC. Protein sequence: CSARETGQANYGYTF.

Regarding this clonotype: A much larger clonotype is one base distant, so this may be a read error. The chain combines TRBV6-1 with TRBJ1-6; no definite D call. Per the germline V gene, CDR1 is MNHNS and CDR2 is SASEGT. This CDR3 comprises 15 residues. Trimming cost V 4 bases and J 10 bases, with 17 bases left between them. CDR3 protein: CASSGIIRNWSPLHF. In DNA form, the CDR3 reads TGTGCCAGCAGTGGAATAATAAGAAACTGGTCACCCCTCCACTTT.

This clonotype was observed at least ten times. The V call is TRBV5-1, the J call TRBJ2-1, with a tentative D call TRBD2 (6 bases). The CDR3 sequence is 15 residues long. Per germline, CDR1 SGHRS and CDR2 YFSETQ. Trimming removed 1 base from V and 4 bases from J, with 12 bases in between. In DNA form, the CDR3 reads TGCGCCAGCAGCTTGAGTAGCGGAGAATACAATGAGCAGTTCTTC. Encoded protein: CASSLSSGEYNEQFF.

The rearrangement links TRBV10-3 to TRBJ1-1; possible D gene TRBD1, 6 bases. CDR3 length: 13 amino acids. The V gene lost 10 bases and the J gene lost 1 base, with 13 bases spanning the gap. CDR1 and CDR2 (germline): ENHRY, SYGVKD. The CDR3 nucleotides are TGTGCCACGATCGGGACACAGAACACTGAAGCTTTCTTT. Protein: CATIGTQNTEAFF.

This chain joins TRBV29-1 and TRBJ1-3; D may be TRBD1 (5 bases). The CDR3 is made up of 13 amino acids. V lost 4 bases and J 3 bases, leaving 10 bases between the germline ends. CDR1 and CDR2 from the germline V gene are SQVTM and ANQGSEA. The DNA for the CDR3 is TGCAGCGTTGTGGCAGGGATTGGAAACACCATATATTTT. It yields the protein CSVVAGIGNTIYF.

This clonotype was seen repeatedly, ten times or more. This CDR3 reads CAISEGATTYGYTF. For the CDR3, the DNA is TGTGCCATCAGTGAGGGAGCGACGACCTATGGCTACACCTTC. The chain employs TRBV10-3 and TRBJ1-2; D is ambiguous. V lost 2 bases and J lost 4, with 11 bases in between. Germline V lookup: CDR1 ENHRY, CDR2 SYGVKD. The CDR3 loop spans 14 amino acids.

This clonotype was recorded at least ten times. The chain has TRBV20-1 and TRBJ1-4; D may be TRBD1 (6 bases). Germline values: CDR1 DFQATT, CDR2 SNEGSKA (reference sequence). V was pared by 4 bases and J by 8 bases, with 14 bases between. CDR3 size: 13 residues. The CDR3 is CSAKRGSNEKLFF. In DNA, the CDR3 is TGCAGTGCTAAGAGGGGGTCGAACGAAAAACTGTTTTTT.